This T cell receptor (beta chain) was profiled in a study of cytomegalovirus exposure and HLA in healthy donors. Findings and limits, study-wide: Within the approximately 130 validation repertoires, first-cohort TCR clusters tended to co-occur, according to a later analysis.

Concerning this clone: No antigen is known for it.

The donors were members of the validation cohort comprising approximately 110 subjects, separate from the approximately 630-subject first cohort. The method was immunoSEQ multiplex PCR; TCRdb's version includes in-frame clones alone and lacks a portion of them. The sample records about 82,000 clones, 85% to 95% being singletons. This TCR derives from a man aged 18-30 years in good health and CMV-seronegative. Sequencing was done on a sample of PBMCs.

Here the CDR3 reads CAISETWGPNQPQHF. The CDR3, as DNA: TGTGCCATCAGTGAGACATGGGGGCCCAATCAGCCCCAGCATTTT. This chain links TRBV10-3 with TRBJ1-5, with a tentative D call TRBD1 (6 bases). This CDR3 has 15 amino acids. V dropped 2 bases and J dropped 3 bases, with 11 bases sitting between them. Germline V gene lookup returns CDR1 ENHRY and CDR2 SYGVKD.